The rows below give T cell receptor beta chains drawn from one sample of a study of cytomegalovirus exposure and HLA in healthy donors. Sequencing used immunoSEQ multiplex PCR; TCRdb keeps in-frame clones, though not all of them. The sample records roughly 120,000 clones, 60% to 85% being singletons. The sequenced material came from PBMCs. The receptors originated from a woman aged 18-30 years in good health and CMV-seronegative. CDR3s include the opening cysteine and the closing phenylalanine or tryptophan. The D gene is left open where the match is weak. Expanded clones get a size class; other rows say once, few or many, or leave the size out.

clone size	D gene	CDR3 length	J gene	V gene	CDR3 protein	CDR3 DNA
.	.	13	TRBJ1-2	TRBV5-1	CASSLGQNYGYTF	TGCGCCAGCAGCTTGGGACAGAACTATGGCTACACCTTC
.	TRBD2	16	TRBJ2-7	TRBV5-1	CASSTRASGGSYEQYF	TGCGCCAGCAGCACACGGGCTAGCGGGGGGTCCTACGAGCAGTACTTC
few	.	15	TRBJ1-1	TRBV7-9	CASSTITGPLIEAFF	TGTGCCAGCAGCACCATAACAGGGCCCCTTATTGAAGCTTTCTTT
.	.	17	TRBJ1-2	TRBV18	CASSPDYGGGAAHGYTF	TGTGCCAGCTCACCAGATTACGGCGGGGGGGCCGCGCATGGCTACACCTTC
.	TRBD1	15	TRBJ2-7	TRBV6-5	CASRFRDRGRNEQYF	TGTGCCAGCAGATTCCGCGACAGGGGGCGAAACGAGCAGTACTTC
.	TRBD1	16	TRBJ2-7	TRBV27	CASSKTSGTASYEQYF	TGTGCCAGCAGTAAAACCTCCGGGACAGCCTCCTACGAGCAGTACTTC
.	.	13	TRBJ1-2	TRBV29-1	CSVAGKMDYGYTF	TGCAGCGTTGCAGGGAAGATGGACTATGGCTACACCTTC
few	TRBD1	16	TRBJ1-1	TRBV7-6	CASSLRTGGAGTEAFF	TGTGCCAGCAGCTTGCGGACAGGGGGCGCGGGGACTGAAGCTTTCTTT
few	.	13	TRBJ1-2	TRBV2	CASEGSDNYGYTF	TGTGCCAGCGAGGGCAGTGACAACTATGGCTACACCTTC
.	.	15	TRBJ2-2	TRBV10-1	CASSGQMANTGELFF	TGCGCCAGCAGTGGGCAGATGGCGAACACCGGGGAGCTGTTTTTT
.	.	14	TRBJ1-2	TRBV5-1	CASSLDSQIYGYTF	TGCGCCAGCAGCCTCGACAGCCAAATTTATGGCTACACCTTC
.	TRBD1	13	TRBJ2-7	TRBV5-8	CASTGQDSYEQYF	TGTGCCAGCACCGGACAGGATTCCTACGAGCAGTACTTC
.	TRBD1	16	TRBJ1-1	TRBV28	CASSLSPGQGNTEAFF	TGTGCCAGCAGCCTATCTCCGGGACAGGGGAACACTGAAGCTTTCTTT
.	TRBD1	15	TRBJ2-3	TRBV9	CASSARDSGTDTQYF	TGTGCCAGCAGCGCCCGGGACAGCGGCACAGATACGCAGTATTTT
.	.	15	TRBJ1-2	TRBV5-1	CASSLISGNNYGYTF	TGCGCCAGCAGCTTGATCTCAGGGAATAACTATGGCTACACCTTC
once	TRBD1	15	TRBJ2-3	TRBV9	CASSVATGVGDTQYF	TGTGCCAGCAGCGTAGCCACAGGGGTAGGAGATACGCAGTATTTT
.	.	15	TRBJ1-1	TRBV18	CASSPTGTLDTEAFF	TGTGCCAGCTCACCAACCGGGACATTGGACACTGAAGCTTTCTTT
.	TRBD1	16	TRBJ2-3	TRBV5-1	CASKWTGQGYADTQYF	TGCGCCAGCAAGTGGACCGGACAGGGGTACGCAGATACGCAGTATTTT
.	.	14	TRBJ1-2	TRBV28	CASITGRQFYGYTF	TGTGCCAGCATTACAGGTCGACAGTTCTATGGCTACACCTTC
once	TRBD2	15	TRBJ2-1	TRBV6-1	CASSEQAGGRNEQFF	TGTGCCAGCAGTGAGCAAGCGGGGGGGCGGAATGAGCAGTTCTTC
.	TRBD1	12	TRBJ1-4	TRBV6-5	CASSFQGGKLFF	TGTGCCAGCAGTTTTCAGGGGGGAAAACTGTTTTTT
once	.	13	TRBJ1-4	TRBV6-5	CARIVRVCEKLFF	TGTGCCAGGATCGTCAGGGTTTGTGAAAAACTGTTTTTT
.	.	12	TRBJ2-7	TRBV5-1	CASSLGDNEQYF	TGCGCCAGCAGCTTGGGGGACAACGAGCAGTACTTC
.	.	17	TRBJ2-3	TRBV4-1	CASSPHGQRPSTDTQYF	TGCGCCAGCAGCCCTCATGGTCAGCGGCCTAGCACAGATACGCAGTATTTT